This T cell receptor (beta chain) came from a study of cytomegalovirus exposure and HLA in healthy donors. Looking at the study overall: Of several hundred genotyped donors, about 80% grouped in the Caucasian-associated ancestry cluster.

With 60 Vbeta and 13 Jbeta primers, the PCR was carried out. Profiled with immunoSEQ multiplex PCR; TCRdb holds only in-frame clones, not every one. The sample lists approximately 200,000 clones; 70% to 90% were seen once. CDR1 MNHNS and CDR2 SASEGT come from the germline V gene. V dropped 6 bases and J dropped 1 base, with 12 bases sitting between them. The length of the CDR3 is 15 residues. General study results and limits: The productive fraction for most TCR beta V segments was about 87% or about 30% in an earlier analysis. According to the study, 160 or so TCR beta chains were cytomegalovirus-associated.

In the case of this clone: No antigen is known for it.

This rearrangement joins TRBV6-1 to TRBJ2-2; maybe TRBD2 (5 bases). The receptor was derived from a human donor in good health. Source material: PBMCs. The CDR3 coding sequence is TGTGCCAGCAGGGCCCAGCGGAGGAACACCGGGGAGCTGTTTTTT. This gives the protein CASRAQRRNTGELFF.